This T cell receptor beta chain is drawn from a study of T cell responses to AZD1222 COVID-19 vaccine. Study outcomes and limitations: Recipients of two AZD1222 doses showed rising Spike-specific TCR breadth and depth. Repertoires were obtained solely post-peak T cell response. There were mostly white British donors and more females than males, and clonal diversity was possibly underestimated.

Pooling covered second doses at about 4 or about 12 weeks. The germline V gene has CDR1 SEHNR and CDR2 FQNEAQ (reference sequence). The CDR3 is 13 residues long. V shed 2 bases and J shed 6 bases, with 10 bases lying between them. Here immunoSEQ multiplex PCR was the method, and the copy in TCRdb shows in-frame clones only, minus some. The sample has tens of thousands of clones, approximately 90% seen once. For this clone: Its antigen is unknown.

The receptor's source is an adult who received the AZD1222 COVID-19 vaccine. The rearrangement joins TRBV7-9 to TRBJ1-1; D is perhaps TRBD1 (5 bases). This specimen consisted of peripheral blood, obtained 28 days after the second AZD1222 dose. The CDR3 sequence: CASSLSRGAEAFF. CDR3 nucleotide sequence: TGTGCCAGCAGCTTATCCCGGGGGGCTGAAGCTTTCTTT.